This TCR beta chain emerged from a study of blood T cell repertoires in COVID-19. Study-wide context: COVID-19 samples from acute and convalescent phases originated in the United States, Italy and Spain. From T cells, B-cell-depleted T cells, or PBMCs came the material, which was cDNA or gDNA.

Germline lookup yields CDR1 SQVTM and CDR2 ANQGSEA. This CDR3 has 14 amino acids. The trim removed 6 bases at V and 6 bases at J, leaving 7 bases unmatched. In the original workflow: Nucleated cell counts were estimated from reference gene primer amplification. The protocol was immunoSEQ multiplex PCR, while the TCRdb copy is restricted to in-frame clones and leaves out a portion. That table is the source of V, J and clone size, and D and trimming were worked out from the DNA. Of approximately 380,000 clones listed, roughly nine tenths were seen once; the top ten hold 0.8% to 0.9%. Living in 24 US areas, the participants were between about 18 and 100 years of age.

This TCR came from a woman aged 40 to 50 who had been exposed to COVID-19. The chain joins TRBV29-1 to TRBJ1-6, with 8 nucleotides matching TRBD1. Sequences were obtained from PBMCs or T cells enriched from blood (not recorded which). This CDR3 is CSVLTGATNSPLHF. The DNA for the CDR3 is TGCAGCGTCTTGACAGGGGCGACTAATTCACCCCTCCACTTT. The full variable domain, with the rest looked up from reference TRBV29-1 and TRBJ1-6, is SAVISQKPSRDICQRGTSLTIQCQVDSQVTMMFWYRQQPGQSLTLIATANQGSEATYESGFVIDKFPISRPNLTFSTLTVSNMSPEDSSIYLCSVLTGATNSPLHFGNGTRLTVT.